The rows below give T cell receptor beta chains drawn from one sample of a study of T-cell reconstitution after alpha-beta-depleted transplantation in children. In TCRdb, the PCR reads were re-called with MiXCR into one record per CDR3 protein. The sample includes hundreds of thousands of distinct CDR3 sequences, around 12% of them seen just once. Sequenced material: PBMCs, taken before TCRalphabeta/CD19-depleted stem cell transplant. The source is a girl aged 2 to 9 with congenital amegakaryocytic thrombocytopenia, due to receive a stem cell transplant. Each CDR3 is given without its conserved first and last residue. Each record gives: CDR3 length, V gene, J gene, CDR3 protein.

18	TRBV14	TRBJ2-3	ASSQEWSGTSGPKADTQY
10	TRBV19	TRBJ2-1	ASSIAVNEQF
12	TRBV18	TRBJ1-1	ASSPTGRQGEAF
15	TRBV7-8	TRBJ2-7	ASSFSLQGTSVYEQY
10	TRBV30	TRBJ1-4	AWAPLGEKLF
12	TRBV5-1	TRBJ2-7	ASSPSGTSTEQY
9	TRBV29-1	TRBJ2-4	SVTAKNIQY
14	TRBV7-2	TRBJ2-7	ASSLRGLAGSYEQY
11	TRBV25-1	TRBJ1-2	ARRGGVDYGYT
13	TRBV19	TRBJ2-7	ASSPHAGGDYEQY
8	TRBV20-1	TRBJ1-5	SAKTAIQH
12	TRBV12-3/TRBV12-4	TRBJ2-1	ASSLGDGDNEQF
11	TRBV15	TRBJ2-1	ATSRNGRTEQF
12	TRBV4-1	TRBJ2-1	ASSQEGSYNEQF
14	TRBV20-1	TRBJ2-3	SAITRRLAVTDTQY
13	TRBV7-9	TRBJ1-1	ASSLVLPMNTEAF
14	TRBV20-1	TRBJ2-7	SALGLAGDPPYEQY
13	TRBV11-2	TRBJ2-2	ASSLWTLDTGELF
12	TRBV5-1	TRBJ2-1	ASSLGVLDNEQF
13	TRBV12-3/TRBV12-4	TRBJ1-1	ASSWPGSESTEAF
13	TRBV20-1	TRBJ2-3	SARGLAGALDTQY
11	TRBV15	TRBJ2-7	ATSREGSYEQY